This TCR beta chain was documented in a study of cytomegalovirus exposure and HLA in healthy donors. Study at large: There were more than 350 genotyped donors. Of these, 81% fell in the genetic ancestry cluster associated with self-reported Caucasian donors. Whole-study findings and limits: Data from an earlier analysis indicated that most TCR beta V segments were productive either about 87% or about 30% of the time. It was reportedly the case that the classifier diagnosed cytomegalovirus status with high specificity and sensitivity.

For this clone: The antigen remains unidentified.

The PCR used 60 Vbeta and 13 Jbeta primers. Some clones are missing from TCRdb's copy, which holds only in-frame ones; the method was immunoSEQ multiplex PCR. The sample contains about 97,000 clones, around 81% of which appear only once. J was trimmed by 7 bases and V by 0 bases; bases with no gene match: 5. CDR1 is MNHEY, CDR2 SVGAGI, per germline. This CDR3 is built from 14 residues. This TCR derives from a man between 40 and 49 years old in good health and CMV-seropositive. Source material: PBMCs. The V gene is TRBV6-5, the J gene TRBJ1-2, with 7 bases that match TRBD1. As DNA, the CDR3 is TGTGCCAGCAGTTACTCCCGCAGGGGGTCTGGCTACACCTTC. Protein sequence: CASSYSRRGSGYTF.